Below are 9 T cell receptor beta chains sequenced from a single sample in a study of blood T cells in healthy people across ages. Primed by a sample-barcoded 5' primer and a J-beta primer mix, a second PCR proceeded for about 6 to 12 cycles. TCRdb re-called the 5' RACE reads with MiXCR, one entry per CDR3 protein. The sample has over a million distinct CDR3 sequences, 20% to 25% seen once. These sequences were also reported in another study, on T cells of mothers and their children.

The specimen was blood. These receptors were obtained from a girl aged 2 to 9 in good health.

This clonotype has only a few counts. The CDR3 nucleotides are TGTGCCAGCAGTTATTCGGGGGGTTTGAGCACCGGGGAGCTGTTTTTT. Translated, it gives CASSYSGGLSTGELFF. The chain carries TRBV6-5 and TRBJ2-2; TRBD2 aligns across 7 bases. The germline V gene has CDR1 MNHEY and CDR2 SVGAGI. Trimming took 3 bases from V and 4 from J; bases not matched to a gene: 8. This CDR3 has 16 residues.

The rearrangement links TRBV25-1 to TRBJ2-5, with 7 positions matching TRBD2. Germline CDR1 and CDR2: MGHDK and SYGVNS. The CDR3 spans 14 residues. With V trimmed by 4 bases and J by 0 bases, 2 bases remained unmatched. The CDR3, as DNA: TGTGCCAGCAGTGTTCTAGCGGACCAAGAGACCCAGTACTTC. Its translation is CASSVLADQETQYF.

This clonotype was picked up a small number of times. The V call is TRBV9, the J call TRBJ1-1; no firm D call. Germline V gene data show CDR1 as SGDLS and CDR2 as YYNGEE. The length of the CDR3 is 17 residues. Trimming took off 4 bases at V and 1 base at J, with 20 bases between the two ends. CDR3 DNA: TGTGCCAGCAGCCCTTACTGGCTCCTGACGGGGAACACTGAAGCTTTCTTT. Protein: CASSPYWLLTGNTEAFF.

The chain couples TRBV9 to TRBJ2-7; TRBD2 aligns across 7 bases. The CDR3 totals 16 residues. Trimming cost V 3 bases and J 1 base; bases outside gene matches: 10. Germline lookup yields CDR1 SGDLS and CDR2 YYNGEE. The CDR3 protein is CASSAREGGPSYEQYF. DNA for the CDR3: TGTGCCAGCAGCGCTAGGGAGGGCGGGCCGTCCTACGAGCAGTACTTC.

This clonotype was seen only a few times. The chain links TRBV29-1 to TRBJ1-1; no reliable D call. The V end lost 4 bases, the J end lost 3 bases, and 3 bases lay between the germline ends. CDR3 length: 10 residues. CDR1 and CDR2 (germline): SQVTM, ANQGSEA. The CDR3 bases are TGCAGCGTTGCTGACACTGAAGCTTTCTTT. Protein: CSVADTEAFF.

The chain joins TRBV7-9 to TRBJ2-1; 11 positions agree with TRBD1. This CDR3 is built from 18 residues. Germline V gives CDR1 SEHNR, CDR2 FQNEAQ (reference sequence). Unmatched junction bases numbered 6, after V lost 1 base and J lost 1 base. The CDR3 nucleotides are TGTGCCAGCAGCTTAGGTTGGGACAGGGGGTTTTCCTACAATGAGCAGTTCTTC. As protein: CASSLGWDRGFSYNEQFF.

In its sample, this clonotype was seen a few times. The chain joins TRBV7-9 to TRBJ2-5; D uncertain. Germline CDR1 is SEHNR and CDR2 is FQNEAQ (reference sequence). V shed 5 bases and J shed 5 bases, with 15 bases lying between them. This CDR3 contains 14 residues. The CDR3 sequence is CASSPFWASETQYF. The CDR3 coding sequence is TGTGCCAGCAGCCCTTTCTGGGCATCGGAGACCCAGTACTTC.

The chain employs TRBV7-3 and TRBJ2-3; D is possibly TRBD2 (5 bases). This CDR3 region has 16 residues. The V gene's germline CDR1 is SGHTA and CDR2 FQGTGA. V lost 0 bases, J lost 0 bases, and 10 bases lay in between. CDR3 amino acids: CASSLTGRDSTDTQYF. CDR3 nucleotides: TGTGCCAGCAGCTTAACAGGCCGGGATAGCACAGATACGCAGTATTTT.

The chain links TRBV27 to TRBJ1-2; no reliable D call. The CDR3 has 15 amino acids. V was clipped by 1 base and J by 0 bases, with 9 bases between them. In germline, CDR1 is MNHEY, CDR2 SMNVEV (reference sequence). For the CDR3, the DNA is TGTGCCAGCAGTTTATTCGGATTCTCTAACTATGGCTACACCTTC. Translation: CASSLFGFSNYGYTF.